This is a list of T cell receptor beta chains from one sample in a study of T cells in localized non-small cell lung cancer. Sequencing was performed with immunoSEQ multiplex PCR; in TCRdb, only in-frame clones are kept and a portion is missing. The sample consists of 35,000 to 45,000 clones, roughly 90% of them appearing once. Sequences were derived from peripheral blood, sampled before any cancer treatment. Receptors originate from an older female donor with stage I squamous cell lung carcinoma. Both conserved end residues are part of each CDR3. The D gene is left open where the match is weak.

D	V	J	CDR3
NA	TRBV30	TRBJ1-6	CAWTRRGGRHNSPLHF
TRBD2	TRBV15	TRBJ2-7	CATSREREGNEQYF
TRBD2	TRBV5-4	TRBJ2-7	CASSSSGSAGSYEQYF
NA	TRBV18	TRBJ1-1	CASSPITGENTEAFF
NA	TRBV7-6	TRBJ1-3	CASSLAIRAVNTIYF
NA	TRBV5-1	TRBJ1-6	CASSSPSSPLHF
NA	TRBV7-9	TRBJ1-5	CASSFGVEQPQHF
TRBD2	TRBV19	TRBJ2-1	CASSMAVGGTSGRNNEQFF
TRBD1	TRBV7-8	TRBJ2-7	CASGSRQGSYEQYF
NA	TRBV7-2	NA	CASSSDSSSYEQYF
TRBD2	TRBV7-8	TRBJ2-7	CASSPGTTTYEQYF
NA	TRBV18	TRBJ1-2	CASSRLTENYGYTF
NA	TRBV5-4	TRBJ2-7	CASSTSGTSYEQYF
NA	TRBV10-1	TRBJ1-1	CASSESSGPNTEAFF
NA	TRBV6-4	TRBJ2-1	CASSASGEYNEQFF
NA	TRBV30	TRBJ1-1	CAWSFTRTRGTEAFF
TRBD1	TRBV7-9	TRBJ1-4	CASSHFAGTGGEKLFF
NA	TRBV21-1	TRBJ2-7	CASSPRDSGRISYEQYF
TRBD2	TRBV5-4	TRBJ2-1	CASSALAGGVEQFF
TRBD2	TRBV9	TRBJ2-2	CASSVATRASGRNTGELFF
NA	TRBV30	TRBJ2-3	CAWSAGDSTDTQYF
NA	TRBV21-1	TRBJ2-1	CASSKVAEGTSGLLGNEQFF
NA	TRBV7-9	TRBJ2-1	CASTGPTGNEQFF
NA	TRBV6-5	TRBJ1-5	CASSRGGGDQPQHF
NA	TRBV20-1	TRBJ1-1	CSASRQIEAFF
TRBD2	TRBV4-1	TRBJ2-2	CASSQGRALAGISGELFF
NA	TRBV20-1	TRBJ2-1	CSASDNEQFF
NA	TRBV30	TRBJ2-2	CAWSVGVGELFF
NA	TRBV7-9	TRBJ1-1	CASSFPNSDRNTEAFF
NA	TRBV15	TRBJ2-7	CATTNSYEQYF
NA	TRBV11-3	TRBJ1-3	CASSPSGYGNTIYF
NA	TRBV28	TRBJ1-5	CASSRTGKGSNQPQHF
NA	TRBV7-3	TRBJ2-7	CASSLRPLPGGQQYF
TRBD2	TRBV7-6	TRBJ2-7	CASSLAELSYEQYF
NA	TRBV2	TRBJ1-2	CASDRDKDGYTF
NA	TRBV29-1	TRBJ2-6	CSVDRGAGANVLTF
NA	TRBV11-3	TRBJ1-1	CASSPPGGAEAFF
NA	TRBV5-1	TRBJ2-5	CASSLVGETQYF
TRBD2	TRBV30	TRBJ2-7	CAWSSGPGLANYEQYF
TRBD2	TRBV19	TRBJ2-7	CASSMGGGPDEQYF
TRBD1	TRBV9	TRBJ1-5	CASSALGTVNQPQHF
NA	TRBV10-1	TRBJ2-6	CASTPRHSRGPTSGANVLTF
TRBD1	TRBV9	TRBJ2-7	CASSPLRDSSYEQYF
NA	TRBV19	TRBJ1-4	CASVRAGRSEKLFF
NA	TRBV7-6	TRBJ2-1	CASSLDLYNEQFF
NA	TRBV30	TRBJ2-4	CAWSVTGIAKNIQYF